Listed below are T cell receptor beta chains from one sample, sequenced in a study of patients and donors after allogeneic stem cell transplantation. TCRdb called the RT-PCR reads again in MiXCR, with one record for every CDR3 protein. The repertoire holds about 24,000 distinct CDR3 sequences, with about 42% as singletons. The specimen was blood, either unsorted or a sorted T cell fraction (not recorded which). The receptors come from a human donor who was either an allogeneic HSCT recipient or a stem cell or donor lymphocyte infusion donor (not recorded which). It is not recorded whose cells these are; they may come from a transplant donor. The CDR3 runs from the conserved cysteine through the conserved F or W. A D gene is named only where the DNA matches it firmly. A clone size is listed for some rows: how often the clone was seen (once, few, many), or a class if it is expanded.

j_gene,d_gene,v_gene,abundance,CDR3nt,CDR3aa
TRBJ1-1,-,TRBV5-1,-,TGCGCCAGCAGCGACAAGACAGGGAACACTGAAGCTTTCTTT,CASSDKTGNTEAFF
TRBJ1-2,-,TRBV5-1,-,TGCGCCAGCAGCCCCTTGGGCCCGCCGAACTATGGCTACACCTTC,CASSPLGPPNYGYTF
TRBJ2-3,-,TRBV7-9,-,TGTGCCAGCAGCTTAAGTTTCGAGGCAGATACGCAGTATTTT,CASSLSFEADTQYF
TRBJ1-2,-,TRBV20-1,-,TGCAGTGCCCGGAGGGGCAACTATGGCTACACCTTC,CSARRGNYGYTF
TRBJ1-4,-,TRBV4-2,-,TGTGCCAGCAGCCAAGGACCACATGCAACTAATGAAAAACTGTTTTTT,CASSQGPHATNEKLFF
TRBJ1-1,-,TRBV5-5,-,TGTGCCAGCAGCTTGGTAATCAGGGGACCCAGGCCCACTGAAGCTTTCTTT,CASSLVIRGPRPTEAFF
TRBJ1-5,-,TRBV4-1,-,TGCGCCAGCAGCCAAGAACGGGGACAGCCCCAGCATTTT,CASSQERGQPQHF
TRBJ1-1,-,TRBV5-5,-,TGTGCCAGCAGCCGGGTCGGCAATGCGAACACTGAAGCTTTCTTT,CASSRVGNANTEAFF
TRBJ2-5,-,TRBV24-1,-,TGTGCCACCAGTGATGGGGGTCAAGAGACCCAGTACTTC,CATSDGGQETQYF
TRBJ1-1,TRBD1,TRBV7-9,-,TGTGCCAGCAGCTTAGCACAGGGGGCGCGGGTTGAAGCTTTCTTT,CASSLAQGARVEAFF
TRBJ1-6,-,TRBV7-9,few,TGTGCCAGCAGCCTGGACCTCCACTTT,CASSLDLHF
TRBJ2-7,-,TRBV29-1,-,TGCAGCGTTGAAGATGCAGGGCAGAGCTCCTACGAGCAGTACTTC,CSVEDAGQSSYEQYF
TRBJ1-5,-,TRBV7-2,-,TGTGCCAGCAGCGCGGTGAACCCAAATCAGCCCCAGCATTTT,CASSAVNPNQPQHF
TRBJ2-1,TRBD2,TRBV7-3,-,TGTGCCAGCAGTTTGCAGAGCGGGAGAACCTACAATGAGCAGTTCTTC,CASSLQSGRTYNEQFF
TRBJ2-7,-,TRBV12-3/TRBV12-4,many,TGTGCCAGCAGCGGCTCCTACGAGCAGTACTTC,CASSGSYEQYF
TRBJ1-1,-,TRBV12-3/TRBV12-4,few,TGTGCCAGCAGTTTAACCCTCGGAACTGAAGCTTTCTTT,CASSLTLGTEAFF